This entry lists 13 T cell receptor beta chains sequenced from one sample in a study of a mutant IDH1 vaccine in newly diagnosed glioma. The assay was immunoSEQ multiplex PCR, and TCRdb's table has in-frame clones only and misses some. The table shows tens of thousands of clones, with around 81% occurring only once. The time point: week 5, during vaccination. Topical imiquimod accompanied each vaccine dose, which consisted of 300 ug of mutant IDH1 20-mer peptide. No antigens are known for them. Specimen: PBMCs, collected from a glioma patient whose treatment included an IDH1 peptide vaccine. These receptor sequences come from a man aged 25-45 years with glioma.

CDR3 coding DNA: TGTGCCAGCAGCCAGGACAGCTACGAGCAGTACTTC. Translated, it gives CASSQDSYEQYF. The rearrangement links TRBV28 to TRBJ2-7; maybe TRBD1 (6 bases). Germline values: CDR1 MDHEN, CDR2 SYDVKM. The V end lost 6 bases, the J end lost 3 bases, and 9 bases lay between the germline ends. This CDR3 is 12 amino acids long. Based on the CDR3 plus reference TRBV28 and TRBJ2-7, the full variable domain is DVKVTQSSRYLVKRTGEKVFLECVQDMDHENMFWYRQDPGLGLRLIYFSYDVKMKEKGDIPEGYSVSREKKERFSLILESASTNQTSMYLCASSQDSYEQYFGPGTRLTVT.

DNA of the CDR3: TGTGCCAGCACCCAAACCAGGGGATCCAATCAGCCCCAGCATTTT. As protein: CASTQTRGSNQPQHF. The chain joins TRBV6-5 to TRBJ1-5; D might be TRBD1 (6 bases). V was pared by 7 bases and J by 3 bases, with 16 bases between. CDR3 length equals 15 residues. The V gene's germline CDR1 is MNHEY and CDR2 SVGAGI.

By frequency in the sample, this clone is medium-sized. This chain joins TRBV6-4 and TRBJ2-1, with 10 bases identical to TRBD2. The CDR3 is 14 residues long. The V segment lost 2 bases and the J segment 6 bases; nucleotides outside the gene matches: 1. The germline gives CDR1 MRHNA, CDR2 SNTAGT. This chain's CDR3 is CASSDSGGANEQFF. Written as DNA, the CDR3 is TGTGCCAGCAGTGACAGCGGGGGGGCCAATGAGCAGTTCTTC.

The gene calls are TRBV29-1 and TRBJ2-7; 9 positions agree with TRBD1. This CDR3 contains 17 residues. Germline CDR1 and CDR2: SQVTM and ANQGSEA. J lost 2 bases, V lost 5 bases, and 16 bases had no gene match. CDR3 bases: TGCAGCGTTAGGGGGGACAGGGAGGGAGGTAAGACCTACGAGCAGTACTTC. Encoded protein: CSVRGDREGGKTYEQYF.

In its sample, this clone was seen a few times. The rearrangement uses TRBV5-6 and TRBJ1-5, with D unclear. The germline gives CDR1 SGHDT, CDR2 YYEEEE. V was pared by 3 bases and J by 1 base, with 14 bases between. The CDR3 has 16 amino acids. The CDR3 region is CASSWGLFRSNQPQHF. Here the CDR3 DNA reads TGTGCCAGCAGCTGGGGTTTATTCAGGAGCAATCAGCCCCAGCATTTT.

This chain links TRBV5-1 with TRBJ2-2; 9 nucleotides agree with TRBD1. Germline lookup yields CDR1 SGHRS and CDR2 YFSETQ. The CDR3 is 16 residues long. The V and J ends lost 3 bases and 1 base, in that order; junction bases with no gene match: 4. Here the CDR3 DNA reads TGCGCCAGCAGCTCGGCGGGACAGGGGAACACCGGGGAGCTGTTTTTT. Encoded protein: CASSSAGQGNTGELFF.

The chain uses TRBV11-3 and TRBJ2-3; 7 bases are a match to TRBD2. V was pared by 1 base and J by 0 bases, with 1 base of the junction left unmatched. The CDR3 consists of 15 residues. Per the germline V gene, CDR1 is SGHNT and CDR2 is YENEEA. In DNA, the CDR3 is TGTGCCAGCAGCTTAGCGGGGGGTAGCACAGATACGCAGTATTTT. Protein product: CASSLAGGSTDTQYF.

This chain links TRBV6-5 with TRBJ1-3; D remains unclear. Per the germline V gene, CDR1 is MNHEY and CDR2 is SVGAGI. V gave up 5 bases and J gave up 4 bases, with 12 bases separating them. The CDR3 runs 14 residues. The CDR3 reads CASSEWTPGNTIYF. The CDR3 coding sequence is TGTGCCAGCAGTGAATGGACTCCCGGAAACACCATATATTTT.

This clone was seen a single time. The chain combines TRBV10-1 with TRBJ2-3; no firm D call. Per germline, CDR1 WNHNN and CDR2 SYGVQD (reference sequence). Trimming shortened V by 6 bases and J by 3 bases, and 16 bases separated the two germline ends. This CDR3 has 15 residues. CDR3 region: CASSRDLVGTDTQYF. In DNA form, the CDR3 reads TGCGCCAGCAGCCGCGATCTAGTAGGTACAGATACGCAGTATTTT.

This clone was detected only once. The V gene is TRBV7-9, the J gene TRBJ2-1; D remains unclear. The V gene lost 5 bases and the J gene lost 5 bases, with 22 bases spanning the gap. This CDR3 region has 17 residues. Germline CDR1 and CDR2: SEHNR and FQNEAQ (reference sequence). The CDR3 DNA sequence: TGTGCCAGCAGCCCGTACCTTGGGCGAGGCCACGACAATGAGCAGTTCTTC. Its translation: CASSPYLGRGHDNEQFF.

This clone was found a few times. The rearrangement links TRBV16 to TRBJ1-1, with 7 bases aligning to TRBD1. CDR3 length: 15 residues. Germline CDR1 and CDR2: KGHSY and FQNENV. J was trimmed by 1 base and V by 4 bases; bases with no gene match: 6. CDR3 DNA sequence: TGTGCCAGCAGCCCCACAGGGGATGGGAACACTGAAGCTTTCTTT. This codes for CASSPTGDGNTEAFF. Variable domain in full (rest from reference TRBV16 and TRBJ1-1): GEEVAQTPKHLVRGEGQKAKLYCAPIKGHSYVFWYQQVLKNEFKFLISFQNENVFDETGMPKERFSAKCLPNSPCSLEIQATKLEDSAVYFCASSPTGDGNTEAFFGQGTRLTVV.

This clone was seen a handful of times. The chain joins TRBV20-1 to TRBJ2-5, with D possibly TRBD2 on 6 matching bases. The CDR3 spans 10 residues. Germline CDR1 DFQATT, CDR2 SNEGSKA (reference sequence). V lost 7 bases, J lost 5 bases, and 8 bases lay in between. This chain's CDR3 is CSGLVETQYF. CDR3 DNA: TGCAGTGGACTAGTGGAGACCCAGTACTTC.

This sequence joins TRBV13 and TRBJ1-1; D possibly corresponds to TRBD1 (5 bases). CDR1 and CDR2 (germline): PRHDT, FYEKMQ (reference sequence). This CDR3 contains 14 residues. V lost 4 bases, J lost 5 bases, and 14 bases lay in between. CDR3 nucleotide sequence: TGTGCCAGCAGCTCTCGTTTAGGGGTGACTGAAGCTTTCTTT. Residues: CASSSRLGVTEAFF.